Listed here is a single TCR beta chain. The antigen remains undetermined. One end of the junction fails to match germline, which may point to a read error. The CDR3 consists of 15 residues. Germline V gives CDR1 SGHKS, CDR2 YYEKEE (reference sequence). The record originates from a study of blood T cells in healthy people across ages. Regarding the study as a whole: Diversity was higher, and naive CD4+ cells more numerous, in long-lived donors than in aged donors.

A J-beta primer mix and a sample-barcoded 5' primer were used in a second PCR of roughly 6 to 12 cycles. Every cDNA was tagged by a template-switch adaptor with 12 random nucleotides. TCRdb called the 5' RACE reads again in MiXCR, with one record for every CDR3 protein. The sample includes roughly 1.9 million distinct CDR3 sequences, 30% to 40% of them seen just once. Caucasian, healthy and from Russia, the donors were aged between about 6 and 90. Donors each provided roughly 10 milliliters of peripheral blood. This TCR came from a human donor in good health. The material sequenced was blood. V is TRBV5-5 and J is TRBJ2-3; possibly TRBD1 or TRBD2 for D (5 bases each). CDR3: CASSLGPRETDTQYF. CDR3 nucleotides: TGTGCCAGTAGCTTGGGACCACGCGAGACAGATACGCAGTATTTT.